Listed below are T cell receptor beta chains from one sample, sequenced in a study of CD8 T cells in Susac syndrome. TCRdb re-called the immunoSEQ multiplex PCR reads through MiXCR, storing one row per CDR3 protein. The sample carries around 170,000 distinct CDR3 sequences, 85% to 95% recorded once. The material sequenced was CD8+ T cells from PBMCs. These TCRs come from a human donor with multiple sclerosis. Each CDR3 is given with its conserved first and last residue. The order of the fields is CDR3 length, D gene, V gene, J gene, clone size, CDR3 protein, CDR3 DNA. The D gene is left open where the match is weak. Clone sizes are given selectively: once, few, many, or a class where the clone is expanded.

length: 14; D: TRBD1; V: TRBV27; J: TRBJ2-7; size: -; CDR3: CATSGQGMWDEQYF; DNA: TGTGCCACCAGTGGACAGGGGATGTGGGACGAGCAGTACTTC
length: 15; D: -; V: TRBV5-1; J: TRBJ1-4; size: -; CDR3: CASSYSKGEFEKLFF; DNA: TGCGCCAGCAGCTATTCTAAAGGGGAGTTTGAAAAACTGTTTTTT
length: 16; D: TRBD2; V: TRBV6-6; J: TRBJ2-1; size: -; CDR3: CASSHLAGLSYNEQFF; DNA: TGTGCCAGCAGCCACCTAGCGGGTCTTTCCTACAATGAGCAGTTCTTC
length: 14; D: -; V: TRBV28; J: TRBJ2-1; size: -; CDR3: CASSQRLGYNEQFF; DNA: TGTGCCAGCAGCCAACGCTTGGGTTACAATGAGCAGTTCTTC
length: 14; D: TRBD1; V: TRBV7-9; J: TRBJ1-2; size: -; CDR3: CASSPGGTAYGYTF; DNA: TGTGCCAGCAGCCCAGGGGGGACAGCCTATGGCTACACCTTC
length: 13; D: -; V: TRBV5-6; J: TRBJ1-2; size: -; CDR3: CASSWAGTYGYTF; DNA: TGTGCCAGCAGCTGGGCGGGCACCTATGGCTACACCTTC
length: 14; D: -; V: TRBV15; J: TRBJ2-1; size: -; CDR3: CATISGASYNEQFF; DNA: TGTGCCACCATTTCGGGAGCATCCTACAATGAGCAGTTCTTC
length: 16; D: TRBD1; V: TRBV4-1; J: TRBJ2-3; size: -; CDR3: CASSRGQGWDTDTQYF; DNA: TGCGCCAGCAGCCGGGGACAGGGTTGGGACACAGATACGCAGTATTTT
length: 12; D: -; V: TRBV15; J: TRBJ2-1; size: -; CDR3: CATSKKGLDQFF; DNA: TGTGCCACCAGCAAGAAGGGACTCGACCAGTTCTTC
length: 15; D: -; V: TRBV5-1; J: TRBJ2-1; size: once; CDR3: CASSPLWGSLDEQFF; DNA: TGCGCCAGCAGCCCCCTGTGGGGGAGTCTCGATGAGCAGTTCTTC
length: 12; D: -; V: TRBV30; J: TRBJ1-1; size: -; CDR3: CAWGQMNTEAFF; DNA: TGTGCCTGGGGGCAAATGAACACTGAAGCTTTCTTT
length: 16; D: -; V: TRBV9; J: TRBJ1-6; size: -; CDR3: CASSGLTDGYNSPLHF; DNA: TGTGCCAGCAGCGGTCTTACTGACGGATATAATTCACCCCTCCACTTT
length: 13; D: -; V: TRBV6-5; J: TRBJ2-7; size: -; CDR3: CASGGGIGYEQYF; DNA: TGTGCCAGCGGAGGCGGGATAGGATACGAGCAGTACTTC
length: 12; D: TRBD1; V: TRBV27; J: TRBJ1-2; size: once; CDR3: CASKTGGIGYTF; DNA: TGTGCCAGCAAGACAGGGGGTATTGGCTACACCTTC
length: 11; D: -; V: TRBV29-1; J: TRBJ1-2; size: -; CDR3: CSVPGARGYTF; DNA: TGCAGCGTCCCAGGGGCCAGGGGCTACACCTTC
length: 15; D: TRBD2; V: TRBV20-1; J: TRBJ2-1; size: -; CDR3: CSALPWTSADNEQFF; DNA: TGCAGTGCTTTACCGTGGACTAGCGCGGACAATGAGCAGTTCTTC
length: 16; D: TRBD1; V: TRBV4-2; J: TRBJ1-2; size: -; CDR3: CASSQASGGEYVGYTF; DNA: TGTGCCAGCAGCCAAGCCTCAGGGGGCGAGTATGTCGGCTACACCTTC
length: 15; D: -; V: TRBV11-2; J: TRBJ2-5; size: -; CDR3: CASSLGLGLQETQYF; DNA: TGTGCCAGCAGCTTAGGGTTGGGGTTGCAGGAGACCCAGTACTTC
length: 15; D: -; V: TRBV5-6; J: TRBJ2-3; size: -; CDR3: CASSSRRDQTDTQYF; DNA: TGTGCCAGCAGCTCGCGTCGTGACCAGACAGATACGCAGTATTTT
length: 14; D: TRBD1; V: TRBV7-9; J: TRBJ2-7; size: -; CDR3: CASSQDRVVYEQYF; DNA: TGTGCCAGCAGCCAGGACAGGGTCGTCTACGAGCAGTACTTC
length: 15; D: -; V: TRBV20-1; J: TRBJ1-6; size: -; CDR3: CSARDNWGDNSPLHF; DNA: TGCAGTGCTAGAGATAATTGGGGAGATAATTCACCCCTCCACTTT
length: 14; D: -; V: TRBV5-4; J: TRBJ2-2; size: -; CDR3: CASSDRRGTGELFF; DNA: TGTGCCAGCAGCGACAGGAGGGGCACCGGGGAGCTGTTTTTT
length: 14; D: TRBD2; V: TRBV9; J: TRBJ2-5; size: -; CDR3: CASQAGGPQETQYF; DNA: TGTGCCAGTCAAGCGGGAGGGCCCCAAGAGACCCAGTACTTC
length: 16; D: TRBD2; V: TRBV6-1; J: TRBJ2-7; size: once; CDR3: CASSATTSGLSYEQYF; DNA: TGTGCCAGCAGCGCCACCACTAGCGGGCTCTCCTACGAGCAGTACTTC
length: 16; D: -; V: TRBV3-1; J: TRBJ2-5; size: -; CDR3: CASSQVKDVIQETQYF; DNA: TGTGCCAGCAGCCAAGTAAAGGACGTAATCCAAGAGACCCAGTACTTC
length: 15; D: TRBD1; V: TRBV9; J: TRBJ2-7; size: -; CDR3: CASSVDGTGMMEQYF; DNA: TGTGCCAGCAGCGTAGACGGGACAGGGATGATGGAGCAGTACTTC
length: 15; D: -; V: TRBV9; J: TRBJ2-5; size: -; CDR3: CASSGAGGLGETQYF; DNA: TGTGCCAGCAGCGGGGCCGGGGGACTGGGGGAGACCCAGTACTTC
length: 14; D: -; V: TRBV14; J: TRBJ1-1; size: -; CDR3: CASSQVAGGTEAFF; DNA: TGTGCCAGCAGCCAAGTTGCGGGGGGCACTGAAGCTTTCTTT
length: 19; D: -; V: TRBV6-5; J: TRBJ2-4; size: -; CDR3: CASSFTAPLTDIAKNIQYF; DNA: TGTGCCAGCAGTTTTACCGCCCCTTTGACTGACATAGCCAAAAACATTCAGTACTTC
length: 15; D: TRBD1; V: TRBV9; J: TRBJ2-1; size: -; CDR3: CASSQGQSRGNEQFF; DNA: TGTGCCAGCAGCCAGGGACAGTCCAGGGGGAATGAGCAGTTCTTC
length: 18; D: -; V: TRBV3-1; J: TRBJ1-1; size: -; CDR3: CASSQDMADEGINTEAFF; DNA: TGTGCCAGCAGCCAAGATATGGCGGACGAGGGGATAAACACTGAAGCTTTCTTT
length: 14; D: -; V: TRBV7-9; J: TRBJ2-7; size: -; CDR3: CASSSDLLYDEQYF; DNA: TGTGCCAGCAGCTCGGACCTGCTTTACGACGAGCAGTACTTC
length: 11; D: TRBD1; V: TRBV30; J: TRBJ1-1; size: -; CDR3: CAWRTGIEAFF; DNA: TGTGCCTGGAGGACAGGGATTGAAGCTTTCTTT
length: 15; D: -; V: TRBV7-8; J: TRBJ2-7; size: -; CDR3: CASSLARSRVYEQYF; DNA: TGTGCCAGCAGCTTAGCACGTTCCCGGGTTTACGAGCAGTACTTC
length: 12; D: -; V: TRBV29-1; J: TRBJ2-2; size: -; CDR3: CSVDGFTGELFF; DNA: TGCAGCGTTGATGGATTTACCGGGGAGCTGTTTTTT
length: 17; D: -; V: TRBV15; J: TRBJ2-7; size: -; CDR3: CATSRDPRAEASYEQYF; DNA: TGTGCCACCAGCAGAGATCCTAGGGCCGAAGCCTCCTACGAGCAGTACTTC
length: 16; D: TRBD2; V: TRBV7-9; J: TRBJ2-1; size: once; CDR3: CASSSSVAGERNEQFF; DNA: TGTGCCAGCAGCTCTTCTGTAGCGGGAGAGCGGAATGAGCAGTTCTTC